This note documents a single TCR beta chain sequence. These data are taken from a study of blood T cell repertoires in COVID-19. Study at large: There were acute and convalescent COVID-19 samples, and they came from the United States, Italy and Spain. From T cells, B-cell-depleted T cells, or PBMCs came the material, which was cDNA or gDNA.

This CDR3 is built from 14 residues. V dropped 4 bases and J dropped 8 bases, with 17 bases sitting between them. Per germline, CDR1 SNHLY and CDR2 FYNNEI. Authors' analysis steps: Reference gene primer amplification yielded estimated nucleated cell counts. The assay was immunoSEQ multiplex PCR, and TCRdb's table has in-frame clones only and misses some. The DNA was the basis for D and trimming; V, J and clone size are from that table. The sample holds a few hundred thousand clones; roughly four fifths are singletons and the top ten take 1.1%. The receptor comes from a human donor with acute or convalescent COVID-19. The donor label of this sample is uncertain. Sample: peripheral blood. The V and J genes are TRBV2 and TRBJ1-1; unclear D gene. The CDR3 bases are TGTGCCAGCAGTGGCTATGGTAGCCGAAGGGAAGCTTTCTTT. Protein product: CASSGYGSRREAFF.